These 22 T cell receptor beta chains were all obtained from the same sample, sequenced in a study of cytomegalovirus exposure and HLA in healthy donors. 60 Vbeta and 13 Jbeta primers were used in PCR. TCRdb keeps only in-frame clones here, not all; method: immunoSEQ multiplex PCR. This table has 90,000 or so clones, around 82% appearing once. What was sequenced was PBMCs. All receptors derive from a man younger than 40 in good health and CMV-seropositive.

This chain uses TRBV5-4 with TRBJ1-2; 7 bases agree with TRBD1. The CDR3 totals 14 residues. Germline V lookup: CDR1 SGHNT, CDR2 YYREEE (reference sequence). V shed 4 bases, J shed 0 bases, and the junction held 3 bases outside the gene matches. The CDR3, as DNA: TGTGCCAGCAGCCCGGGACAGCCTAACTATGGCTACACCTTC. Protein: CASSPGQPNYGYTF.

The rearrangement links TRBV7-2 to TRBJ2-7; TRBD1 agrees at 7 bases. The CDR3 runs 13 residues. Germline V CDR1 and CDR2: SGHTA, FQGNSA. V lost 9 bases to trimming and J lost 2 bases; unmatched junction nucleotides: 7. In DNA, the CDR3 is TGTGCCAGTGGGACAGAAGCACCCTACGAGCAGTACTTC. Translating gives CASGTEAPYEQYF. Supplemented by reference TRBV7-2 and TRBJ2-7, the full variable domain reads GAGVSQSPSNKVTEKGKDVELRCDPISGHTALYWYRQSLGQGLEFLIYFQGNSAPDKSGLPSDRFSAERTGGSVSTLTIQRTQQEDSAVYLCASGTEAPYEQYFGPGTRLTVT.

The chain is built from TRBV5-1 and TRBJ2-3; 9 bases fit TRBD2. Germline trimming cut 5 bases from V and 0 bases from J; bases unmatched to any gene: 7. The germline V gene has CDR1 SGHRS and CDR2 YFSETQ. The CDR3 loop spans 16 amino acids. CDR3 sequence (DNA): TGCGCCAGCAGACCCGGGACTAGCCAGAGCACAGATACGCAGTATTTT. Encoded protein: CASRPGTSQSTDTQYF.

This clone has just one count. The gene calls are TRBV10-1 and TRBJ1-3, with no clear D. Per germline, CDR1 WNHNN and CDR2 SYGVQD (reference sequence). The V end lost 8 bases, the J end lost 2 bases, and 16 bases lay between the germline ends. This CDR3 comprises 15 residues. In DNA, the CDR3 is TGCGCCAGCGCTGACGGGGAGAGCCCTGGAAACACCATATATTTT. Translating gives CASADGESPGNTIYF.

The chain couples TRBV7-2 to TRBJ1-4, with D hard to call. The germline V gene encodes CDR1 SGHTA and CDR2 FQGNSA. V lost 5 bases to trimming and J lost 9 bases, with 10 bases between them. The CDR3 spans 12 residues. Here the CDR3 DNA reads TGTGCCAGCAGCAAAGGGAGGCAAAAACTGTTTTTT. Translation gives CASSKGRQKLFF.

The V and J genes are TRBV18 and TRBJ2-1; 13 nucleotides agree with TRBD2. V shed 3 bases, J shed 3 bases, and the junction held 5 bases outside the gene matches. This CDR3 spans 17 amino acids. CDR1 and CDR2 from the germline V gene are KGHSH and LQKENI. The DNA for the CDR3 is TGTGCCAGCTCACCGTCACTAGCGGGAGGGGTCTACAATGAGCAGTTCTTC. As protein: CASSPSLAGGVYNEQFF.

This sequence joins TRBV18 and TRBJ2-3, with no clear D. Deletions cut 2 bases from V and 3 bases from J, with 9 bases between. The CDR3 loop spans 14 amino acids. Germline V gene data show CDR1 as KGHSH and CDR2 as LQKENI. CDR3 sequence: CASSPAKLTDTQYF. CDR3 in DNA: TGTGCCAGCTCACCAGCGAAACTAACAGATACGCAGTATTTT.

The V gene is TRBV10-3, the J gene TRBJ2-3; 9 bases align to TRBD1. The CDR3 spans 13 residues. Trimming removed 7 bases from V and 4 bases from J; junction bases left unmatched: 3. Germline values: CDR1 ENHRY, CDR2 SYGVKD. The CDR3 bases are TGTGCCATCAAACAGGGGGCCGCAGATACGCAGTATTTT. Translation: CAIKQGAADTQYF.

This clone was found a few times. The rearrangement joins TRBV5-4 to TRBJ2-7; 10 bases align to TRBD2. CDR1 SGHNT and CDR2 YYREEE come from the germline V gene (reference sequence). The CDR3 spans 13 residues. Trimming cost V 4 bases and J 9 bases; bases outside gene matches: 7. This chain's CDR3 is CASSQAGGGGQYF. CDR3 DNA sequence: TGTGCCAGCAGCCAAGCGGGGGGGGGAGGGCAGTACTTC.

This chain uses TRBV5-4 with TRBJ1-1; TRBD1 might be the D (5 bases). The CDR3 is made up of 14 amino acids. Germline CDR1 and CDR2: SGHNT and YYREEE (reference sequence). The V end lost 3 bases, the J end lost 2 bases, and 11 bases lay between the germline ends. The CDR3 region has the DNA TGTGCCAGCAGCTCGGAGACAGCCAACACTGAAGCTTTCTTT. The encoded protein is CASSSETANTEAFF.

The rearrangement links TRBV5-1 to TRBJ2-5; the match to TRBD1 covers 7 bases. Germline V gene sequence: CDR1 SGHRS, CDR2 YFSETQ. The CDR3 is made up of 14 amino acids. V was pared by 3 bases and J by 2 bases, with 4 bases of the junction left unmatched. The CDR3: CASSWGTAQETQYF. CDR3 DNA sequence: TGCGCCAGCAGCTGGGGGACAGCTCAAGAGACCCAGTACTTC.

The chain joins TRBV6-5 to TRBJ2-7, with D perhaps matching TRBD1 (6 bases). The germline CDR1 and CDR2 sequences are MNHEY and SVGAGI. The CDR3 contains 12 residues. V dropped 7 bases and J dropped 3 bases, with 10 bases sitting between them. Written as DNA, the CDR3 is TGTGCCAGCAAGGGACACCGCTACGAGCAGTACTTC. It is translated as CASKGHRYEQYF.

V usage is TRBV11-2 and J usage is TRBJ2-5, with 8 bases identical to TRBD2. In germline, CDR1 is SGHAT, CDR2 FQNNGV. The CDR3 contains 15 residues. V gave up 2 bases and J gave up 5 bases; unmatched junction bases: 7. The CDR3 DNA is TGTGCCAGCAGCTTACCTAGCGGGTTCAGGGAGACCCAGTACTTC. Encoded protein: CASSLPSGFRETQYF.

This clone has only one observation. The J gene is TRBJ2-2, the V gene TRBV10-3; 9 bases map to TRBD2. Trimming cost V 2 bases and J 4 bases; bases outside gene matches: 2. CDR3 size: 15 residues. In germline, CDR1 is ENHRY, CDR2 SYGVKD. This CDR3 is CAISEGLASTGELFF. CDR3 DNA: TGTGCCATCAGTGAGGGACTAGCGTCCACCGGGGAGCTGTTTTTT.

This clone was detected only a few times. V gene TRBV2 combines with J gene TRBJ1-5; TRBD1 might be the D (5 bases). CDR1 and CDR2 (germline): SNHLY, FYNNEI. CDR3 length: 15 amino acids. Trimming left V 5 bases short and J 0 bases short, with 11 bases between. As DNA, the CDR3 is TGTGCCAGCAGTCCGGGGGGGTCTAGCAATCAGCCCCAGCATTTT. Its translation is CASSPGGSSNQPQHF. Using reference TRBV2 and TRBJ1-5 for the parts outside the CDR3, the full variable domain is EPEVTQTPSHQVTQMGQEVILRCVPISNHLYFYWYRQILGQKVEFLVSFYNNEISEKSEIFDDQFSVERPDGSNFTLKIRSTKLEDSAMYFCASSPGGSSNQPQHFGDGTRLSIL.

This chain connects TRBV7-8 to TRBJ1-3; the D is unclear. Per germline, CDR1 SGHVS and CDR2 FQNEAQ. The CDR3 totals 13 residues. Trimming pared 0 bases from V and 2 bases from J, leaving 2 bases between. In DNA form, the CDR3 reads TGTGCCAGCAGCTTAGCCACTGGAAACACCATATATTTT. Its translation: CASSLATGNTIYF.

This chain joins TRBV10-3 and TRBJ2-5, with TRBD1 matching 9 bases. The germline V gene has CDR1 ENHRY and CDR2 SYGVKD. V lost 5 bases, J lost 5 bases, and 9 bases stayed unmatched. The CDR3 contains 15 residues. The CDR3: CAISSGTGSRETQYF. The DNA of the CDR3 is TGTGCCATCAGTTCCGGGACAGGGTCACGGGAGACCCAGTACTTC.

This chain uses TRBV27 with TRBJ2-3; 13 bases align to TRBD2. Germline CDR1 reads MNHEY; CDR2 reads SMNVEV (reference sequence). J was trimmed by 5 bases and V by 5 bases; bases with no gene match: 10. This CDR3 is built from 17 residues. CDR3 sequence: CASSKRGTSGTRDTQYF. The CDR3 coding sequence is TGTGCCAGCAGTAAGAGAGGGACTAGCGGGACGAGAGATACGCAGTATTTT.

The CDR3 spells CASKGRSTGSPLHF. DNA for the CDR3: TGTGCCAGCAAAGGCAGGAGCACAGGGTCACCCCTCCACTTT. The genes are TRBV2 and TRBJ1-6, with D maybe TRBD1 (6 bases). V was pared by 7 bases and J by 10 bases, with 17 bases between. Per the germline V gene, CDR1 is SNHLY and CDR2 is FYNNEI. The CDR3 contains 14 residues. Full variable domain (outside the CDR3, taken from reference TRBV2 and TRBJ1-6): EPEVTQTPSHQVTQMGQEVILRCVPISNHLYFYWYRQILGQKVEFLVSFYNNEISEKSEIFDDQFSVERPDGSNFTLKIRSTKLEDSAMYFCASKGRSTGSPLHFGNGTRLTVT.

The chain joins TRBV5-1 to TRBJ2-3; TRBD1 might be the D (6 bases). Trimming took off 1 base at V and 2 bases at J, with 11 bases between the two ends. CDR1 is SGHRS, CDR2 YFSETQ, per germline. The CDR3 covers 15 residues. In nucleotides, the CDR3 is TGCGCCAGCAGCTTGCCACAGGGAACCACAGATACGCAGTATTTT. Protein: CASSLPQGTTDTQYF.

The genes are TRBV29-1 and TRBJ1-1; no reliable D call. The CDR3 consists of 14 residues. V was clipped by 1 base and J by 1 base, with 10 bases between them. From germline, CDR1 is SQVTM and CDR2 ANQGSEA. In DNA form, the CDR3 reads TGCAGCGTTGAAGTAGGAGGGCCGAACACTGAAGCTTTCTTT. Translation: CSVEVGGPNTEAFF.

The V call is TRBV29-1, the J call TRBJ2-5, with TRBD2 as a possible D gene (5 bases). The CDR3 sequence is 14 residues long. Germline V gene data show CDR1 as SQVTM and CDR2 as ANQGSEA. V lost 8 bases and J lost 5, with 21 bases in between. As DNA, the CDR3 is TGCAGCACCAATACCGGGCCCTCGGGGGAGACCCAGTACTTC. The encoded protein is CSTNTGPSGETQYF.